These 10 T cell receptor beta chains originate from one sample sequenced in a study of blood T cell repertoires in COVID-19. Clones were read by immunoSEQ multiplex PCR, and TCRdb kept only the in-frame ones, dropping some. The table lists more than 140,000 clones, 70% to 85% of them singletons. The specimen sequenced was peripheral blood. These receptors were taken from a woman aged 45-59 years in a cohort sampled during active or convalescent COVID-19.

The rearrangement links TRBV4-3 to TRBJ1-2, with TRBD1 matching over 9 bases. The CDR3 spans 16 residues. Germline values: CDR1 LGHNA, CDR2 YSLEER. J gave up 7 bases and V 0 bases, and 9 bases lay outside the gene matches. Here the CDR3 DNA reads TGCGCCAGCAGCCAAGATTCTGACAGGGGGGTTAGTGGCTACACCTTC. It yields the protein CASSQDSDRGVSGYTF.

The chain combines TRBV6-5 with TRBJ2-7; D is perhaps TRBD2 (6 bases). V was shortened by 6 bases and J by 3 bases, with 15 bases between the two germline ends. In germline, CDR1 is MNHEY, CDR2 SVGAGI. The CDR3 spans 14 residues. CDR3 DNA sequence: TGTGCCAGCAGGGGTCGAGGGGAGGACTACGAGCAGTACTTC. Translating gives CASRGRGEDYEQYF.

The genes are TRBV7-9 and TRBJ2-7, with 9 positions matching TRBD2. The CDR3 spans 15 residues. Germline CDR1 and CDR2: SEHNR and FQNEAQ (reference sequence). The trim removed 2 bases at V and 1 base at J, leaving 3 bases unmatched. CDR3 protein: CASSLSSGASYEQYF. CDR3 nucleotides: TGTGCCAGCAGCTTATCTAGCGGGGCTTCCTACGAGCAGTACTTC.

The chain has TRBV29-1 and TRBJ2-1, with a possible D match to TRBD1 (6 bases). This CDR3 is 15 amino acids long. The germline V and J ends were trimmed by 6 bases and 5 bases, with 20 bases remaining between them. Germline V gives CDR1 SQVTM, CDR2 ANQGSEA. CDR3 region: CSVMGRKGDDNEQFF. Written as DNA, the CDR3 is TGCAGCGTGATGGGAAGGAAGGGGGACGACAATGAGCAGTTCTTC.

This clone was seen a single time. This rearrangement joins TRBV7-2 to TRBJ2-5, with 14 bases lining up with TRBD2. Trimming took 4 bases from V and 5 from J; bases not matched to a gene: 6. The CDR3 spans 16 residues. Looked up from germline, CDR1 is SGHTA and CDR2 is FQGNSA. The CDR3 DNA follows: TGTGCCAGCAGCTCCGGACTAGCGGGGGGCCGGGAGACCCAGTACTTC. Encoded protein: CASSSGLAGGRETQYF. Based on the CDR3 plus reference TRBV7-2 and TRBJ2-5, the full variable domain is GAGVSQSPSNKVTEKGKDVELRCDPISGHTALYWYRQSLGQGLEFLIYFQGNSAPDKSGLPSDRFSAERTGGSVSTLTIQRTQQEDSAVYLCASSSGLAGGRETQYFGPGTRLLVL.

The chain uses TRBV6-1 and TRBJ1-3; D ambiguous. The ends were cut back, 6 bases at V and 0 bases at J, with 9 bases in the middle. Looked up from germline, CDR1 is MNHNS and CDR2 is SASEGT. CDR3 size: 14 residues. CDR3: CASSSVVSGNTIYF. CDR3 nucleotide sequence: TGTGCCAGCAGCTCGGTCGTCTCTGGAAACACCATATATTTT.

The genes are TRBV4-3 and TRBJ2-3; 7 positions agree with TRBD1. With V trimmed by 3 bases and J by 4 bases, 10 bases remained unmatched. Germline-derived CDR1 and CDR2 are LGHNA and YSLEER. This CDR3 region has 16 residues. The CDR3 sequence is CASSHGLGQEADTQYF. In nucleotides, the CDR3 is TGCGCCAGCAGCCACGGCCTTGGACAGGAGGCAGATACGCAGTATTTT.

V is TRBV6-2 or TRBV6-3 and J is TRBJ1-2; D gene ambiguous. V was clipped by 2 bases and J by 8 bases, with 6 bases between them. Per germline, CDR1 MNHEY and CDR2 SVGEGT. This CDR3 comprises 11 residues. The CDR3 loop is CASSYRRGYTF. The CDR3 DNA is TGTGCCAGCAGTTACCGGCGGGGCTACACCTTC.

A single count supports this clone. The gene calls are TRBV5-1 and TRBJ2-7; 9 nucleotides align to TRBD2. Losses at the gene ends were 3 bases for V and 7 bases for J; bases not matched to a gene: 14. The germline CDR1 and CDR2 sequences are SGHRS and YFSETQ. The CDR3 extends over 16 amino acids. CDR3 sequence: CASSSLAGSLAGEQYF. The CDR3 DNA reads as TGCGCCAGCAGCTCCCTCGCCGGGAGCCTAGCGGGGGAGCAGTACTTC.

This chain connects TRBV5-6 to TRBJ2-7, with unresolved D. This CDR3 has 13 residues. Trimming pared 5 bases from V and 1 base from J, leaving 10 bases between. Germline values: CDR1 SGHDT, CDR2 YYEEEE. CDR3 nucleotide sequence: TGTGCCAGCAGTTTATTCGTATCCTACGAGCAGTACTTC. It encodes CASSLFVSYEQYF. The whole variable domain, filled in from reference TRBV5-6 and TRBJ2-7, reads DAGVTQSPTHLIKTRGQQVTLRCSPKSGHDTVSWYQQALGQGPQFIFQYYEEEERQRGNFPDRFSGHQFPNYSSELNVNALLLGDSALYLCASSLFVSYEQYFGPGTRLTVT.